Sequencing of this T cell receptor beta chain was carried out in a study of blood T cell repertoires in COVID-19. The CDR3 is 15 amino acids. Germline CDR1 MDHEN, CDR2 SYDVKM. The germline V and J ends were trimmed by 6 bases and 4 bases, with 19 bases remaining between them. The table came from immunoSEQ multiplex PCR; TCRdb's copy has only in-frame clones and leaves some out. The sample has nearly 110,000 clones, approximately 84% seen once. The clonotype comes from a woman aged 60 to 75 with acute or convalescent COVID-19. The sequenced material came from peripheral blood. The chain joins TRBV28 to TRBJ2-7; tentatively, D is TRBD2 (6 bases). CDR3 sequence: CASSPSRDFSYEQYF. The CDR3 nucleotides are TGTGCCAGCAGCCCATCCAGGGACTTTTCGTACGAGCAGTACTTC.